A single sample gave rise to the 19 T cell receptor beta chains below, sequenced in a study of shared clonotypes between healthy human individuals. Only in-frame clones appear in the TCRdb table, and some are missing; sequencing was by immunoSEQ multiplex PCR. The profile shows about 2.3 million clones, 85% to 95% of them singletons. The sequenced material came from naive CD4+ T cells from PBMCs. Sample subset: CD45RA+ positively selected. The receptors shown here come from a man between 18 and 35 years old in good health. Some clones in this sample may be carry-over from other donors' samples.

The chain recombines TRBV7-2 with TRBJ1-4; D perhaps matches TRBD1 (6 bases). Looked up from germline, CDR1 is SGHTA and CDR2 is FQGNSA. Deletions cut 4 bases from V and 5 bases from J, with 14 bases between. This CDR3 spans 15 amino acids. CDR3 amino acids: CASSSPGQRNEKLFF. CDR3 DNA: TGTGCCAGCAGCTCCCCCGGACAGCGAAATGAAAAACTGTTTTTT. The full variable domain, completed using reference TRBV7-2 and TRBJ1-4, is GAGVSQSPSNKVTEKGKDVELRCDPISGHTALYWYRQSLGQGLEFLIYFQGNSAPDKSGLPSDRFSAERTGGSVSTLTIQRTQQEDSAVYLCASSSPGQRNEKLFFGSGTQLSVL.

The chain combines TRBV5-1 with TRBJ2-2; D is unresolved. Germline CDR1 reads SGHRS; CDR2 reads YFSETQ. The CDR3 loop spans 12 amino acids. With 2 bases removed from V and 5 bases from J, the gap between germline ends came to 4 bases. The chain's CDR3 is CASSFRTGELFF. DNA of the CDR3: TGCGCCAGCAGCTTTAGGACCGGGGAGCTGTTTTTT.

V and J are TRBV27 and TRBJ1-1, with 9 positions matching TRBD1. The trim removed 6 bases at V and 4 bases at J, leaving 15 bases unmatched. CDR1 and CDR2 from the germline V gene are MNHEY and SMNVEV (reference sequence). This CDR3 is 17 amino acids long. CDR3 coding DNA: TGTGCCAGCAGGCCGATCACAGGGGGCGAGTCGTTCACTGAAGCTTTCTTT. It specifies CASRPITGGESFTEAFF.

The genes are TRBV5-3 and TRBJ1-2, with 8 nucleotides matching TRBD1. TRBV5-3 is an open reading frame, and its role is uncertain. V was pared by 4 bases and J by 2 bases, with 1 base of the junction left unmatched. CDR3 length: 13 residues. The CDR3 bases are TGTGCCAGAAGCCGGACAGGGAACTATGGCTACACCTTC. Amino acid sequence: CARSRTGNYGYTF.

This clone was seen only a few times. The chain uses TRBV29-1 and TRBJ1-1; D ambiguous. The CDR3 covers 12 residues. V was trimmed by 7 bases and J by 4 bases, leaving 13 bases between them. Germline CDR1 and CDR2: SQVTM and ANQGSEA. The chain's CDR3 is CSGQWGATEAFF. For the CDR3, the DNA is TGCAGCGGCCAATGGGGTGCCACTGAAGCTTTCTTT. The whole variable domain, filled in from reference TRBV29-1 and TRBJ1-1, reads SAVISQKPSRDICQRGTSLTIQCQVDSQVTMMFWYRQQPGQSLTLIATANQGSEATYESGFVIDKFPISRPNLTFSTLTVSNMSPEDSSIYLCSGQWGATEAFFGQGTRLTVV.

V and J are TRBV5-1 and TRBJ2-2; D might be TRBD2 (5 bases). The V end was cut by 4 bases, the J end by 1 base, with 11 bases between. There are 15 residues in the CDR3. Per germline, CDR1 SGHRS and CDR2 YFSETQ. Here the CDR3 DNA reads TGCGCCAGCAGCCCATCGAGCGGGAACACCGGGGAGCTGTTTTTT. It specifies CASSPSSGNTGELFF.

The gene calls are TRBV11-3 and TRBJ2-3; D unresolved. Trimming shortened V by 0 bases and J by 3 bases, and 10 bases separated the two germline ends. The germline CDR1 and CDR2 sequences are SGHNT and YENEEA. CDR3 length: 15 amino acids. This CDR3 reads CASSLDGRETDTQYF. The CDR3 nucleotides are TGTGCCAGCAGCTTAGATGGGCGCGAAACAGATACGCAGTATTTT.

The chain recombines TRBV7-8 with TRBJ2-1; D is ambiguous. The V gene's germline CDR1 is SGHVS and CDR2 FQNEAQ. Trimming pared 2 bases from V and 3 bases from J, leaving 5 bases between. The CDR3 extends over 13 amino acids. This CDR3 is CASSLILYNEQFF. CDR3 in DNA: TGTGCCAGCAGCTTAATCCTCTACAATGAGCAGTTCTTC.

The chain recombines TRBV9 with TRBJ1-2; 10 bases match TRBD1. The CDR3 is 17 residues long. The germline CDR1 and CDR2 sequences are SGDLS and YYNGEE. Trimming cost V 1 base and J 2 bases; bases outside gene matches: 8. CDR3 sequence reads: CASSVRGQGVGNYGYTF. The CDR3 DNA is TGTGCCAGCAGCGTAAGAGGACAGGGGGTTGGAAACTATGGCTACACCTTC. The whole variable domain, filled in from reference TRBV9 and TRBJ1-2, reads DSGVTQTPKHLITATGQRVTLRCSPRSGDLSVYWYQQSLDQGLQFLIQYYNGEERAKGNILERFSAQQFPDLHSELNLSSLELGDSALYFCASSVRGQGVGNYGYTFGSGTRLTVV.

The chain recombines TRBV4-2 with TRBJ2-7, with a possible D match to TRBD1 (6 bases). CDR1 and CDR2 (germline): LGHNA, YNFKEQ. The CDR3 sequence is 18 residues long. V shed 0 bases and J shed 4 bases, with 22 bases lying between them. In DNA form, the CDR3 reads TGTGCCAGCAGCCAAGATGGAGTGGGCAGGGGACGACCTTACGAGCAGTACTTC. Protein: CASSQDGVGRGRPYEQYF.

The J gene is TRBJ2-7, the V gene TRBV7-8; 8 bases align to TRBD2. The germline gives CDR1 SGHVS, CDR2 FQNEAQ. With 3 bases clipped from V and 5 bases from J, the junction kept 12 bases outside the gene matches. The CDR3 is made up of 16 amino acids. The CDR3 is CASSFRFQRELNEQYF. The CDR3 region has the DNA TGTGCCAGCAGCTTCAGGTTCCAGCGGGAGTTGAACGAGCAGTACTTC.

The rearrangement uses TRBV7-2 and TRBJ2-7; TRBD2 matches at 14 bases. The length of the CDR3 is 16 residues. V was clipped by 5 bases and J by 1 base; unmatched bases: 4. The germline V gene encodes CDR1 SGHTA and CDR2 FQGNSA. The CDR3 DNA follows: TGTGCCAGCAGCCTAAGGACTAGCGGGAGGTCCTACGAGCAGTACTTC. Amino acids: CASSLRTSGRSYEQYF.

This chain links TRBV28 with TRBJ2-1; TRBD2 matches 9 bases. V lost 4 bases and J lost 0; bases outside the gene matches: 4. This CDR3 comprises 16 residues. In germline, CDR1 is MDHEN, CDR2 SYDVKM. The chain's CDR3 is CASSSRTSASYNEQFF. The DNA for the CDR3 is TGTGCCAGCAGTTCCCGGACTAGCGCCTCCTACAATGAGCAGTTCTTC.

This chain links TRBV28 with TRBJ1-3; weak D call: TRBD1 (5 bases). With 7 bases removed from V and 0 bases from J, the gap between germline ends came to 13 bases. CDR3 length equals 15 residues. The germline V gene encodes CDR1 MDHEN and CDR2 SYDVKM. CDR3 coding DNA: TGTGCCAGCATGGGGTTTGGGGGCTCTGGAAACACCATATATTTT. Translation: CASMGFGGSGNTIYF.

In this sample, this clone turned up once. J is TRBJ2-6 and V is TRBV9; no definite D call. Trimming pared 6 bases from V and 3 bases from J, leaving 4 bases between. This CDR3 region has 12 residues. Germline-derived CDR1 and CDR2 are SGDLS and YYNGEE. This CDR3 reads CASNRGANVLTF. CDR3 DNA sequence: TGTGCCAGCAATCGTGGGGCCAACGTCCTGACTTTC.

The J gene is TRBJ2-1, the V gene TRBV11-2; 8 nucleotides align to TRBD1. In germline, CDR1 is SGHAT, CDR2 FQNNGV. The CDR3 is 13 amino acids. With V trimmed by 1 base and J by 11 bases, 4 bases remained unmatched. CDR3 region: CASSLVPGGKQFF. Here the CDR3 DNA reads TGTGCCAGCAGCTTAGTCCCAGGGGGCAAGCAGTTCTTC. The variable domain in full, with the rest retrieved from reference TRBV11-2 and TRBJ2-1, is EAGVAQSPRYKIIEKRQSVAFWCNPISGHATLYWYQQILGQGPKLLIQFQNNGVVDDSQLPKDRFSAERLKGVDSTLKIQPAKLEDSAVYLCASSLVPGGKQFFGPGTRLTVL.

CDR3 coding DNA: TGTGCCAGCAGTTTATCGAGCTCCTACAATGAGCAGTTCTTC. Its protein product is CASSLSSSYNEQFF. V usage is TRBV28 and J usage is TRBJ2-1; D not certain. Germline assignment: CDR1 MDHEN and CDR2 SYDVKM. The CDR3 spans 14 residues. The ends were cut back, 1 base at V and 0 bases at J, with 4 bases in the middle.

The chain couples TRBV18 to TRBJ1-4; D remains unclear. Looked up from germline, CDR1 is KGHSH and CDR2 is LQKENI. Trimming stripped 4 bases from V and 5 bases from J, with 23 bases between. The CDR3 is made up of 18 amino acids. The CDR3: CASSRFSGENGGNEKLFF. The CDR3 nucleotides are TGTGCCAGCTCACGATTCTCCGGGGAGAATGGAGGGAATGAAAAACTGTTTTTT.

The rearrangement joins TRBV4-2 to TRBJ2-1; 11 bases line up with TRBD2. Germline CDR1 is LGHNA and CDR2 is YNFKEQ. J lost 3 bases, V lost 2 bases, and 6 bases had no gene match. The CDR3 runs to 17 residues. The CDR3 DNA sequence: TGTGCCAGCAGCCAACTAGAACTAGCGGGGGTCTACAATGAGCAGTTCTTC. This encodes CASSQLELAGVYNEQFF.